This T cell receptor beta chain is drawn from a study of blood T cell repertoires in COVID-19. Authors' data handling: Estimates of nucleated cell counts were drawn from the amplification of reference gene primers. Sequencing used immunoSEQ multiplex PCR; TCRdb keeps in-frame clones, though not all of them. Clone size and the V and J calls come from that table; the DNA yielded D and trimming. This table holds under 400,000 clones, nearly 90% found once. Per the germline V gene, CDR1 is MNHNS and CDR2 is SASEGT. The J segment lost 7 bases and the V segment lost 2 bases, leaving 10 bases of the junction unmatched. This CDR3 comprises 16 residues.

The sequenced material came from peripheral blood. The rearrangement joins TRBV6-1 to TRBJ2-2, with 7 bases matching TRBD1. The source is a man between 18 and 29 years old with active or convalescent COVID-19. The CDR3 protein is CASSETAGGIGGELFF. In DNA, the CDR3 is TGTGCCAGCAGTGAAACGGCAGGGGGAATCGGCGGGGAGCTGTTTTTT.